The 23 T cell receptor beta chains below all came from one sample that was sequenced in a study of OX40 agonist ivuxolimab in advanced cancers. Profiled with immunoSEQ multiplex PCR; TCRdb holds only in-frame clones, not every one. The sample consists of 50,000 to 75,000 clones, around 79% of them appearing once. The input for sequencing was CD4+ or CD8+ T cells sorted from blood, taken in a trial of the OX40 agonist ivuxolimab. These receptors were obtained from an adult with an advanced solid tumor such as melanoma, head and neck, liver or kidney cancer.

The rearrangement joins TRBV2 to TRBJ1-4, with 8 nucleotides matching TRBD1. CDR3 length: 17 residues. Trimming at V came to 3 bases and at J to 5 bases, leaving 11 bases not matched to a gene. Germline assignment: CDR1 SNHLY and CDR2 FYNNEI. DNA of the CDR3: TGTGCCAGCAGTGATTTCCGTACGGGACAGGAGAATGAAAAACTGTTTTTT. Protein: CASSDFRTGQENEKLFF.

CDR3 sequence reads: CASSLGRPGDGNTIYF. DNA of the CDR3: TGTGCCAGCAGCTTAGGAAGGCCAGGAGATGGAAACACCATATATTTT. The genes are TRBV7-9 and TRBJ1-3; the D is unclear. CDR1 is SEHNR and CDR2 is FQNEAQ in the germline V gene (reference sequence). The V and J ends lost 1 base and 3 bases respectively, with 13 bases between them. The CDR3 runs to 16 residues.

The gene calls are TRBV11-3 and TRBJ2-1; possibly TRBD2 for D (5 bases). This CDR3 has 17 amino acids. The V and J ends lost 6 bases and 4 bases respectively, with 22 bases between them. Germline CDR1 is SGHNT and CDR2 is YENEEA. The CDR3 DNA is TGTGCCAGCAGTAATTTGTTCGGTAGCGAAGATTACAATGAGCAGTTCTTC. This sequence encodes CASSNLFGSEDYNEQFF.

The V call is TRBV19, the J call TRBJ2-1; TRBD2 might be the D (6 bases). Trimming cost V 3 bases and J 7 bases, with 19 bases left between them. Germline V CDR1 and CDR2: LNHDA, SQIVND (reference sequence). This CDR3 has 16 amino acids. CDR3 in amino acids: CASSILRSGSWNEQFF. CDR3 sequence (DNA): TGTGCCAGTAGTATTCTCCGCAGCGGGTCGTGGAATGAGCAGTTCTTC.

The rearrangement uses TRBV7-8 and TRBJ1-5; D is possibly TRBD1 (5 bases). V shed 1 base and J shed 3 bases, with 13 bases lying between them. Germline CDR1 is SGHVS and CDR2 is FQNEAQ. The CDR3 runs 16 residues. The CDR3 loop is CASSLGSGPPNQPQHF. In DNA form, the CDR3 reads TGTGCCAGCAGCTTAGGATCGGGGCCCCCCAATCAGCCCCAGCATTTT.

V is TRBV5-1 and J is TRBJ2-5; D may be TRBD2 (6 bases). The V end was cut by 0 bases, the J end by 7 bases, with 19 bases between. Germline assignment: CDR1 SGHRS and CDR2 YFSETQ. The CDR3 is 16 amino acids. CDR3 protein: CASSLVGLRQSATQYF. CDR3 in DNA: TGCGCCAGCAGCTTGGTCGGACTACGACAGAGCGCGACCCAGTACTTC.

The chain's CDR3 is CASSLMGTNPANTGELFF. In DNA form, the CDR3 reads TGTGCCAGCAGTTTAATGGGGACAAACCCCGCGAACACCGGGGAGCTGTTTTTT. The chain has TRBV28 and TRBJ2-2; TRBD1 might be the D (6 bases). Germline CDR1 MDHEN, CDR2 SYDVKM. V shed 2 bases and J shed 0 bases, with 16 bases lying between them. The CDR3 covers 18 residues.

V usage is TRBV29-1 and J usage is TRBJ2-2; 9 bases align to TRBD2. From germline, CDR1 is SQVTM and CDR2 ANQGSEA. V lost 4 bases and J lost 0; bases outside the gene matches: 3. The CDR3 covers 15 residues. CDR3 DNA: TGCAGCGTTGGGGGGACTAGCACGAACACCGGGGAGCTGTTTTTT. Its translation: CSVGGTSTNTGELFF.

The CDR3 sequence: CASSALLGGGSGEAFF. CDR3 DNA sequence: TGTGCCAGCAGTGCCCTCCTAGGTGGGGGGTCGGGTGAAGCTTTCTTT. The V gene is TRBV25-1, the J gene TRBJ1-1, with D perhaps matching TRBD1 (5 bases). The germline V gene encodes CDR1 MGHDK and CDR2 SYGVNS. V lost 4 bases and J lost 7, with 22 bases in between. This CDR3 comprises 16 residues.

The CDR3 protein is CASSLVIGLTDTQYF. The DNA for the CDR3 is TGTGCCAGCAGCTTAGTGATCGGTCTCACAGATACGCAGTATTTT. The chain carries TRBV7-9 and TRBJ2-3; D remains ambiguous. Germline CDR1 and CDR2: SEHNR and FQNEAQ (reference sequence). The CDR3 contains 15 residues. V was cut by 1 base and J by 2 bases, with 10 bases left in between. Full variable domain (outside the CDR3, taken from reference TRBV7-9 and TRBJ2-3): DTGVSQNPRHKITKRGQNVTFRCDPISEHNRLYWYRQTLGQGPEFLTYFQNEAQLEKSRLLSDRFSAERPKGSFSTLEIQRTEQGDSAMYLCASSLVIGLTDTQYFGPGTRLTVL.

The chain links TRBV10-3 to TRBJ1-1; D is ambiguous. Trimming stripped 4 bases from V and 6 bases from J, with 21 bases between. Germline CDR1 and CDR2: ENHRY and SYGVKD. The CDR3 contains 16 residues. This chain's CDR3 is CAISALGRRGLPEAFF. The DNA for the CDR3 is TGTGCCATCAGTGCCCTAGGGAGGCGAGGTCTCCCTGAAGCTTTCTTT.

The V call is TRBV6-5, the J call TRBJ1-1; D gene ambiguous. There are 14 residues in the CDR3. Germline assignment: CDR1 MNHEY and CDR2 SVGAGI. The V and J ends lost 2 bases and 1 base respectively, with 8 bases between them. The CDR3 loop is CASSYNPRNTEAFF. Here the CDR3 DNA reads TGTGCCAGCAGTTACAACCCCAGGAACACTGAAGCTTTCTTT.

The J gene is TRBJ2-3, the V gene TRBV5-1, with D hard to call. The CDR3 extends over 14 amino acids. V dropped 0 bases and J dropped 4 bases, with 9 bases sitting between them. The germline V gene encodes CDR1 SGHRS and CDR2 YFSETQ. CDR3 sequence reads: CASSLETPADTQYF. CDR3 nucleotide sequence: TGCGCCAGCAGCTTGGAGACGCCGGCAGATACGCAGTATTTT.

The rearrangement uses TRBV4-2 and TRBJ2-1; D gene unclear. Looked up from germline, CDR1 is LGHNA and CDR2 is YNFKEQ. The CDR3 is 14 residues long. Trimming shortened V by 3 bases and J by 5 bases, and 11 bases separated the two germline ends. The CDR3 coding sequence is TGTGCCAGCAGCCAGATGACCAAAGACAATGAGCAGTTCTTC. Protein sequence: CASSQMTKDNEQFF.

This clone came up a few times. The chain's CDR3 is CASSGRTSVQFF. CDR3 coding DNA: TGTGCCAGTAGTGGACGGACTAGCGTTCAGTTCTTC. J is TRBJ2-1 and V is TRBV19; 9 bases match TRBD2. The CDR3 sequence is 12 residues long. Germline V gene sequence: CDR1 LNHDA, CDR2 SQIVND (reference sequence). Trimming took 5 bases from V and 13 from J; bases not matched to a gene: 6.

The rearrangement links TRBV4-2 to TRBJ2-7; D gene unclear. The CDR3 is 14 residues long. The germline V gene encodes CDR1 LGHNA and CDR2 YNFKEQ. Trimming took off 5 bases at V and 0 bases at J, with 11 bases between the two ends. CDR3 region: CASSLVPTSYEQYF. CDR3 DNA sequence: TGTGCCAGCAGCTTAGTGCCGACCTCCTACGAGCAGTACTTC.

In its sample, this clone was seen a few times. The CDR3, as DNA: TGTGCCAGCAGCCGCGGACAGGGCCGGGGCTACACCTTC. Translated, it gives CASSRGQGRGYTF. J is TRBJ1-2 and V is TRBV28; 8 positions match TRBD1. Germline V gene lookup returns CDR1 MDHEN and CDR2 SYDVKM. The V gene end was trimmed by 6 bases and the J gene end by 8 bases; junction bases not matched to a gene: 8. The CDR3 loop spans 13 amino acids.

In DNA, the CDR3 is TGCGCCAGCAGCCAACCTAATGGAGTGGTGGATACTAGCGGGAGCTACGAGCAGTACTTC. Residues: CASSQPNGVVDTSGSYEQYF. The V call is TRBV4-1, the J call TRBJ2-7, with 11 bases that match TRBD2. V was pared by 2 bases and J by 3 bases, with 18 bases of the junction left unmatched. The germline V gene encodes CDR1 MGHRA and CDR2 YSYEKL. The CDR3 has 20 residues.

The chain links TRBV19 to TRBJ2-3; 7 nucleotides match TRBD2. Germline lookup yields CDR1 LNHDA and CDR2 SQIVND (reference sequence). This CDR3 has 15 residues. Trimming cost V 2 bases and J 3 bases; bases outside gene matches: 5. The CDR3 region is CASSIPSGGTDTQYF. The CDR3 coding sequence is TGTGCCAGTAGTATACCTAGCGGAGGGACAGATACGCAGTATTTT.

The chain has TRBV28 and TRBJ1-5, with D possibly TRBD1 on 6 matching bases. The CDR3 runs to 14 residues. Germline lookup yields CDR1 MDHEN and CDR2 SYDVKM. Trimming removed 2 bases at V and 4 bases at J, with 9 bases between. The CDR3 DNA follows: TGTGCCAGCAGTTTAGGACAGATGAATCAGCCCCAGCATTTT. This translates into CASSLGQMNQPQHF.

This clone was found many times. CDR3 nucleotides: TGCGCCAGCAGCTTGCTAGGACAGGGGAAGAACGAGCAGTACTTC. Protein: CASSLLGQGKNEQYF. The genes are TRBV5-1 and TRBJ2-7; 9 bases match TRBD1. V was pared by 1 base and J by 5 bases, with 7 bases of the junction left unmatched. The germline gives CDR1 SGHRS, CDR2 YFSETQ. The CDR3 runs to 15 residues.

V usage is TRBV30 and J usage is TRBJ1-4; 12 bases are shared with TRBD1. V lost 6 bases, J lost 8 bases, and 7 bases stayed unmatched. The CDR3 runs to 14 residues. Germline values: CDR1 GTSNPN, CDR2 SVGIG (reference sequence). The CDR3 coding sequence is TGTGCCTGCGCCCCCGGGACAGGGGGCGAAAAACTGTTTTTT. This codes for CACAPGTGGEKLFF.

The V gene is TRBV7-9, the J gene TRBJ2-5, with 8 bases matching TRBD1. The CDR3 length is 14 residues. The germline V gene encodes CDR1 SEHNR and CDR2 FQNEAQ (reference sequence). Losses at the gene ends were 1 base for V and 5 bases for J; bases not matched to a gene: 3. CDR3 bases: TGTGCCAGCAGCTTAGGGACAGGGTGGGAGACCCAGTACTTC. Translating gives CASSLGTGWETQYF.